What follows are 32 T cell receptor beta chains derived from one specimen sequenced in a study of graft-versus-host responses after intestinal transplantation. Processing released intraepithelial and lamina propria lymphocytes from the graft tissue. The data were produced by immunoSEQ multiplex PCR, yet TCRdb's version contains in-frame clones alone and is incomplete. The sample consists of about 29,000 clones, 80% of them appearing once. The input for sequencing was ileum tissue, taken 98 days after intestinal transplantation. The source is a human patient who received an intestinal transplant, so some T cells may come from the graft donor.

This clone was counted between two and nine times. This rearrangement joins TRBV5-1 to TRBJ1-6, with D unclear. The CDR3 is 13 residues long. Germline-derived CDR1 and CDR2 are SGHRS and YFSETQ. The V and J ends lost 4 bases and 10 bases respectively, with 12 bases between them. CDR3 amino acids: CASSRYRRSPLHF. The CDR3 bases are TGCGCCAGCAGCCGCTATCGGCGGTCACCCCTCCACTTT.

The chain links TRBV6-5 to TRBJ1-2, with no clear D. The CDR3 runs to 11 residues. Germline lookup yields CDR1 MNHEY and CDR2 SVGAGI. V was trimmed by 5 bases and J by 5 bases, leaving 6 bases between them. The CDR3 region has the DNA TGTGCCAGCAGTGAAGGGTATGGCTACACCTTC. As protein: CASSEGYGYTF.

The chain carries TRBV7-9 and TRBJ1-2; no definite D call. CDR1 is SEHNR, CDR2 FQNEAQ, per germline (reference sequence). CDR3 size: 16 residues. Trimming removed 5 bases from V and 1 base from J, with 17 bases in between. CDR3 nucleotides: TGTGCCAGCAGCCCACGTTCGGGGTCCTATAACTATGGCTACACCTTC. It yields the protein CASSPRSGSYNYGYTF.

V is TRBV5-1 and J is TRBJ2-2; the D gene is possibly TRBD1 (5 bases). This CDR3 contains 14 residues. V was clipped by 4 bases and J by 4 bases, with 11 bases between them. Germline V CDR1 and CDR2: SGHRS, YFSETQ. CDR3 protein: CASSLRVSTGELFF. CDR3 nucleotide sequence: TGCGCCAGCAGCCTCAGGGTTTCCACCGGGGAGCTGTTTTTT.

V usage is TRBV18 and J usage is TRBJ2-1; TRBD2 matches at 7 bases. Per the germline V gene, CDR1 is KGHSH and CDR2 is LQKENI. V lost 2 bases, J lost 4 bases, and 2 bases stayed unmatched. CDR3 length equals 14 residues. This chain's CDR3 is CASSPSGVYNEQFF. In DNA form, the CDR3 reads TGTGCCAGCTCACCAAGCGGGGTATACAATGAGCAGTTCTTC.

The chain uses TRBV11-2 and TRBJ2-1, with 8 bases that match TRBD2. Germline CDR1 SGHAT, CDR2 FQNNGV. Germline trimming cut 1 base from V and 2 bases from J; bases unmatched to any gene: 1. The CDR3 is 15 amino acids. The CDR3 sequence: CASSLGRGAYNEQFF. In nucleotides, the CDR3 is TGTGCCAGCAGCTTAGGGCGGGGGGCCTACAATGAGCAGTTCTTC.

The rearrangement joins TRBV27 to TRBJ1-2; no definite D call. The CDR3 has 11 residues. The germline V gene encodes CDR1 MNHEY and CDR2 SMNVEV (reference sequence). Trimming took off 3 bases at V and 9 bases at J, with 8 bases between the two ends. CDR3 coding DNA: TGTGCCAGCAGTTTGGACGGCAGCTACACCTTC. Amino acids: CASSLDGSYTF.

The genes are TRBV5-1 and TRBJ1-3; D remains ambiguous. The CDR3 is 13 residues long. Deletions cut 5 bases from V and 1 base from J, with 7 bases between. Germline CDR1 is SGHRS and CDR2 is YFSETQ. The CDR3 bases are TGCGCCAGCAGGCAGGAGTCTGGAAACACCATATATTTT. Its translation is CASRQESGNTIYF.

The chain recombines TRBV16 with TRBJ1-2; D perhaps matches TRBD1 (5 bases). The CDR3 is 14 amino acids. V lost 1 base, J lost 8 bases, and 14 bases lay in between. Germline CDR1 KGHSY, CDR2 FQNENV. The CDR3 spells CASSQFRAVEGYTF. CDR3 DNA sequence: TGTGCCAGCAGCCAATTCAGGGCGGTGGAGGGCTACACCTTC.

Concerning this clone: This sample includes further DNA sequences coding for the same CDR3. The chain has TRBV4-1 and TRBJ2-7; 13 nucleotides agree with TRBD2. The J segment lost 2 bases and the V segment lost 1 base, leaving 2 bases of the junction unmatched. This CDR3 has 16 residues. The germline CDR1 and CDR2 sequences are MGHRA and YSYEKL. The CDR3 here is CASSQGLAGGTYEQYF. The CDR3 bases are TGCGCCAGCAGCCAAGGACTAGCGGGGGGCACCTACGAGCAGTACTTC.

The chain uses TRBV10-1 and TRBJ2-7; tentative D call: TRBD1 (5 bases). The length of the CDR3 is 15 residues. Trimming left V 0 bases short and J 1 base short, with 10 bases between. Germline-derived CDR1 and CDR2 are WNHNN and SYGVQD (reference sequence). DNA of the CDR3: TGCGCCAGCAGTGAGTCCGGGCAGGGTTCCTACGAGCAGTACTTC. Translating it yields CASSESGQGSYEQYF.

This clone is deemed medium-sized. V gene TRBV5-6 combines with J gene TRBJ1-3; no reliable D call. Trimming cost V 0 bases and J 0 bases, with 13 bases left between them. The CDR3 is 17 residues long. Germline CDR1 reads SGHDT; CDR2 reads YYEEEE. As DNA, the CDR3 is TGTGCCAGCAGCTTGGACGCCGACGTCGGCTCTGGAAACACCATATATTTT. Encoded protein: CASSLDADVGSGNTIYF.

This clone occurred a few times. This chain joins TRBV7-9 and TRBJ2-3; D not resolved. Trimming removed 0 bases at V and 7 bases at J, with 14 bases between. Per the germline V gene, CDR1 is SEHNR and CDR2 is FQNEAQ (reference sequence). This CDR3 has 15 residues. The CDR3 sequence is CASSLAGQDLNTQYF. The CDR3 DNA follows: TGTGCCAGCAGCTTAGCTGGCCAGGACCTTAATACGCAGTATTTT.

The chain carries TRBV25-1 and TRBJ2-7; 8 nucleotides match TRBD2. Trimming took 3 bases from V and 7 from J; bases not matched to a gene: 14. The CDR3 spans 16 residues. Germline V lookup: CDR1 MGHDK, CDR2 SYGVNS. The CDR3 coding sequence is TGTGCCAGCAGTGACTTGGGACTAGGGACCTTAGAGGAGCAGTACTTC. Translating it yields CASSDLGLGTLEEQYF.

This sequence joins TRBV5-1 and TRBJ2-2; 8 bases align to TRBD1. The V gene end was trimmed by 1 base and the J gene end by 3 bases; junction bases not matched to a gene: 5. This CDR3 spans 16 amino acids. Germline V gene data show CDR1 as SGHRS and CDR2 as YFSETQ. This CDR3 is CASSLSDRAYTGELFF. The CDR3 DNA is TGCGCCAGCAGCTTGTCGGACAGGGCCTACACCGGGGAGCTGTTTTTT.

The chain has TRBV7-8 and TRBJ2-7, with 8 bases lining up with TRBD1. The CDR3 contains 14 residues. Per germline, CDR1 SGHVS and CDR2 FQNEAQ. The trim removed 6 bases at V and 4 bases at J, leaving 8 bases unmatched. The CDR3 spells CASRPSGQGYEQYF. CDR3 bases: TGTGCCAGCAGACCCTCCGGACAGGGATACGAGCAGTACTTC.

This chain joins TRBV9 and TRBJ1-2, with 7 bases aligning to TRBD1. The CDR3 covers 13 residues. Germline V gives CDR1 SGDLS, CDR2 YYNGEE. The ends lost 0 bases at V and 4 bases at J; junction bases unmatched: 0. The CDR3 is CASSVAGGYGYTF. The CDR3 DNA reads as TGTGCCAGCAGCGTAGCAGGGGGCTATGGCTACACCTTC.

The rearrangement links TRBV4-1 to TRBJ1-1; D is ambiguous. This CDR3 has 17 residues. The V gene lost 2 bases and the J gene lost 0 bases, with 16 bases spanning the gap. The germline V gene encodes CDR1 MGHRA and CDR2 YSYEKL. The DNA for the CDR3 is TGCGCCAGCAGCCAACAAGCAACCGGGATTCTGAACACTGAAGCTTTCTTT. Its translation is CASSQQATGILNTEAFF.

The chain is built from TRBV7-8 and TRBJ1-1; D remains unclear. The CDR3 is 15 residues long. Looked up from germline, CDR1 is SGHVS and CDR2 is FQNEAQ. The V end was cut by 3 bases, the J end by 1 base, with 12 bases between. The CDR3 is CASSLNLAGNTEAFF. For the CDR3, the DNA is TGTGCCAGCAGCTTGAATCTGGCGGGGAACACTGAAGCTTTCTTT.

The rearrangement links TRBV4-1 to TRBJ2-1; TRBD2 matches 12 bases. V shed 2 bases, J shed 7 bases, and the junction held 9 bases outside the gene matches. This CDR3 region has 17 residues. Germline V gene lookup returns CDR1 MGHRA and CDR2 YSYEKL. As DNA, the CDR3 is TGCGCCAGCAGCCAACCGGCTAGCGGGGGGGTTGAGAATGAGCAGTTCTTC. Encoded protein: CASSQPASGGVENEQFF.

As concerns this clone: The sample has other DNA sequences that encode this CDR3 too. V usage is TRBV7-8 and J usage is TRBJ2-2; the match to TRBD2 covers 12 bases. This CDR3 has 16 residues. Trimming took 5 bases from V and 1 from J; bases not matched to a gene: 2. The germline CDR1 and CDR2 sequences are SGHVS and FQNEAQ. This chain's CDR3 is CASSLGLAGNTGELFF. Here the CDR3 DNA reads TGTGCCAGCAGCCTGGGACTAGCGGGGAACACCGGGGAGCTGTTTTTT. The whole variable domain, remainder taken from reference TRBV7-8 and TRBJ2-2, is GAGVSQSPRYKVAKRGQDVALRCDPISGHVSLFWYQQALGQGPEFLTYFQNEAQLDKSGLPSDRFFAERPEGSVSTLKIQRTQQEDSAVYLCASSLGLAGNTGELFFGEGSRLTVL.

The chain joins TRBV7-9 to TRBJ2-7; D is unclear. The CDR3 covers 11 residues. CDR1 SEHNR and CDR2 FQNEAQ come from the germline V gene (reference sequence). Trimming took 5 bases from V and 3 from J, leaving 5 bases between them. This CDR3 is CASSQFYEQYF. Written as DNA, the CDR3 is TGTGCCAGCAGCCAATTCTACGAGCAGTACTTC.

This clone was found a few times. V usage is TRBV12-5 and J usage is TRBJ2-7; weak D call: TRBD1 (6 bases). Per the germline V gene, CDR1 is LGHNT and CDR2 is FRNRAP. The CDR3 runs to 15 residues. Between the trimmed V and J ends, which lost 3 bases and 2 bases, there was a span of 14 bases. Written as DNA, the CDR3 is TGTGCTAGTGGTTTACCAGGACAGTTCCCCTACGAGCAGTACTTC. It encodes CASGLPGQFPYEQYF.

This clone was found once. The chain couples TRBV5-1 to TRBJ2-7; TRBD1 agrees at 8 bases. CDR1 and CDR2 from the germline V gene are SGHRS and YFSETQ. The V segment lost 3 bases and the J segment 2 bases; nucleotides outside the gene matches: 4. The CDR3 loop spans 14 amino acids. The CDR3 here is CASSYGQGTYEQYF. CDR3 sequence (DNA): TGCGCCAGCAGCTATGGACAGGGCACCTACGAGCAGTACTTC. Supplemented by reference TRBV5-1 and TRBJ2-7, the full variable domain reads KAGVTQTPRYLIKTRGQQVTLSCSPISGHRSVSWYQQTPGQGLQFLFEYFSETQRNKGNFPGRFSGRQFSNSRSEMNVSTLELGDSALYLCASSYGQGTYEQYFGPGTRLTVT.

CDR3 coding DNA: TGTGCCAGCAGTTACCTACAGTCCTACAATGAGCAGTTCTTC. This gives the protein CASSYLQSYNEQFF. V usage is TRBV6-5 and J usage is TRBJ2-1; no firm D call. Per the germline V gene, CDR1 is MNHEY and CDR2 is SVGAGI. V was clipped by 2 bases and J by 1 base, with 6 bases between them. The CDR3 length is 14 residues.

The chain uses TRBV30 and TRBJ1-1; D remains unclear. Per the germline V gene, CDR1 is GTSNPN and CDR2 is SVGIG (reference sequence). Trimming removed 1 base from V and 7 bases from J, with 16 bases in between. The CDR3 consists of 14 residues. The CDR3 region is CAWSAGVGDLEAFF. CDR3 nucleotide sequence: TGTGCCTGGAGTGCGGGTGTAGGAGACCTTGAAGCTTTCTTT.

The V and J genes are TRBV4-2 and TRBJ1-2; D unresolved. The germline CDR1 and CDR2 sequences are LGHNA and YNFKEQ. Trimming shortened V by 1 base and J by 2 bases, and 11 bases separated the two germline ends. The CDR3 is 15 amino acids. The CDR3 bases are TGTGCCAGCAGCCAAGGTATAACGGAGAACTATGGCTACACCTTC. It translates to CASSQGITENYGYTF.

The V and J genes are TRBV5-1 and TRBJ1-2, with D possibly being TRBD1 (6 bases). The V and J ends lost 6 bases and 2 bases respectively, with 14 bases between them. Germline values: CDR1 SGHRS, CDR2 YFSETQ. CDR3 length equals 14 residues. Written as DNA, the CDR3 is TGCGCCAGCAAGAAAGGGGACACCAACTATGGCTACACCTTC. Protein sequence: CASKKGDTNYGYTF.

V is TRBV27 and J is TRBJ2-2; D tentatively fits TRBD1 or TRBD2 (5 bases each). The CDR3 length is 14 residues. Trimming cost V 5 bases and J 7 bases, with 14 bases left between them. Per germline, CDR1 MNHEY and CDR2 SMNVEV (reference sequence). CDR3 sequence (DNA): TGTGCCAGCAGTGCAGGGACCGCGATCGGGGAGCTGTTTTTT. This sequence encodes CASSAGTAIGELFF.

This clone was detected only once. The chain carries TRBV7-9 and TRBJ2-1; D remains unclear. The germline CDR1 and CDR2 sequences are SEHNR and FQNEAQ (reference sequence). The CDR3 extends over 13 amino acids. Trimming took 1 base from V and 4 from J, leaving 5 bases between them. The DNA for the CDR3 is TGTGCCAGCAGCTTAGTCGGGTACAATGAGCAGTTCTTC. Translated: CASSLVGYNEQFF.

As for this clone: This is likely a read error, given that the CDR3 carries no conserved phenylalanine or tryptophan at its end. The rearrangement joins TRBV6-6 to TRBJ1-2; no firm D call. The CDR3 spans 13 residues. Germline V CDR1 and CDR2: MNHNY, SVGAGI (reference sequence). Trimming stripped 5 bases from V and 0 bases from J, with 7 bases between. CDR3 residues: CASSPTANYGYTL. The CDR3 DNA follows: TGTGCCAGCAGTCCCACAGCTAACTATGGCTACACCCTC.

V usage is TRBV5-1 and J usage is TRBJ2-5; D is tentatively TRBD1 or TRBD2 (6 bases each). The ends were cut back, 4 bases at V and 1 base at J, with 11 bases in the middle. Germline V gene data show CDR1 as SGHRS and CDR2 as YFSETQ. This CDR3 has 14 amino acids. CDR3 protein: CASSPGAVQETQYF. CDR3 bases: TGCGCCAGCAGCCCGGGGGCCGTCCAAGAGACCCAGTACTTC.